This note documents a single T cell receptor (beta chain) sequence. Its target is not known. This record comes from a study of Ad26.COV2.S vaccination and SARS-CoV-2 variants. Overall study context: Doses of Ad26.COV2.S were injected into muscle once or twice, 56 days apart.

The study's findings and limits: People who got the vaccine had more spike-specific TCR breadth than people who got placebo. Total responses of T cells may have been underestimated by the analyses of TCR breadth and depth.

There are 14 residues in the CDR3. Germline values: CDR1 SGDLS, CDR2 YYNGEE. Deletions cut 4 bases from V and 0 bases from J, with 10 bases between. Data came from immunoSEQ multiplex PCR; TCRdb stores just in-frame clones and leaves some out. Of 360,000 or so clones listed, more than 75% are singletons. Treatment defined: around 19 received Ad26.COV2.S at low or high dose, single or two shots; 5 received placebo; per-sample allocation not given. Material that was analyzed had been drawn on day 63 after the first vaccine or placebo injection. An Ad26 vector expressing Wuhan-strain SARS-CoV-2 spike served as the vaccine.

This receptor was identified in a person aged 18-65 years who received the Ad26.COV2.S COVID-19 vaccine or a placebo. Here the sequenced sample was peripheral blood, taken in a trial of Ad26.COV2.S vaccine versus placebo. The V call is TRBV9, the J call TRBJ1-1; the D is unclear. The CDR3 protein is CASSFGYLNTEAFF. CDR3 nucleotide sequence: TGTGCCAGCAGCTTTGGATACCTGAACACTGAAGCTTTCTTT.